The 13 T cell receptor beta chains listed next were all sequenced from one sample in a study of response to subunit inactivated influenza vaccine. TCRdb ran MiXCR on the RT-PCR reads and lists one entry per CDR3 protein. Of 800,000 or so distinct CDR3 sequences detected, about 20% appear once; the ten largest clones hold around 9.6%. This specimen consisted of PBMCs from blood, obtained roughly 5 days after vaccination. These receptor sequences come from a man aged 45 to 65 who received an inactivated influenza vaccine.

A few counts support this clonotype. The CDR3: CATSAGTEAGYGYTF. The DNA of the CDR3 is TGTGCCACCAGTGCTGGGACAGAGGCAGGCTATGGCTACACCTTC. V usage is TRBV24-1 and J usage is TRBJ1-2; 7 bases match TRBD1. The CDR3 has 15 residues. The germline V gene has CDR1 KGHDR and CDR2 SFDVKD. V gave up 5 bases and J gave up 4 bases; unmatched junction bases: 9.

V and J are TRBV20-1 and TRBJ2-7; 11 bases fit TRBD2. The germline CDR1 and CDR2 sequences are DFQATT and SNEGSKA (reference sequence). CDR3 length equals 14 residues. The V and J ends lost 5 bases and 2 bases, in that order; junction bases with no gene match: 5. The CDR3 DNA reads TGCAGTGCTCGGACTAGCGGGTCTACCTACGAGCAGTACTTC. Protein: CSARTSGSTYEQYF.

Notes on this clonotype: The junction departs from the called germline gene at one end, perhaps through a read error. The chain carries TRBV20-1 and TRBJ2-4; 11 bases line up with TRBD2. The CDR3 has 17 residues. From germline, CDR1 is DFQATT and CDR2 SNEGSKA (reference sequence). The CDR3 DNA is TGCTGTGCTAGAGTGGGACTAGCGGAGTCGGGGGGAAACATTCAGTACTTC. Protein sequence: CCARVGLAESGGNIQYF.

The chain has TRBV5-1 and TRBJ1-1; TRBD1 agrees at 8 bases. The V gene's germline CDR1 is SGHRS and CDR2 YFSETQ. The V and J ends lost 4 bases and 8 bases, in that order; junction bases with no gene match: 4. The CDR3 has 12 residues. This CDR3 reads CASSRGTGEAFF. The CDR3 DNA reads as TGCGCCAGCAGCCGCGGGACAGGAGAAGCTTTCTTT.

The chain couples TRBV10-3 to TRBJ1-5; TRBD1 agrees at 7 bases. V shed 2 bases and J 5 bases; nucleotides not matched to a gene: 0. The CDR3 totals 13 residues. Germline V gene sequence: CDR1 ENHRY, CDR2 SYGVKD. The CDR3 coding sequence is TGTGCCATCAGTGAGGACAGGGATCAGCCCCAGCATTTT. Amino acids: CAISEDRDQPQHF.

This chain links TRBV29-1 with TRBJ2-1, with 8 bases identical to TRBD2. With the DNA end fitting TRBJ2-7 better, the J assignment may be wrong. The CDR3 spans 16 residues. The V gene's germline CDR1 is SQVTM and CDR2 ANQGSEA. CDR3 bases: TGCAGCGTTAACCGAAGGGAGCGGGGGAACTACAATGAGCAGTACTTC. Translated: CSVNRRERGNYNEQYF.

This clonotype has only a few counts. The chain joins TRBV7-2 to TRBJ2-1; D not resolved. The germline V gene encodes CDR1 SGHTA and CDR2 FQGNSA. There are 15 residues in the CDR3. V lost 0 bases and J lost 0, with 6 bases in between. DNA for the CDR3: TGTGCCAGCAGCTTAGCGGACCTCTCCTACAATGAGCAGTTCTTC. It is translated as CASSLADLSYNEQFF. Based on the CDR3 plus reference TRBV7-2 and TRBJ2-1, the full variable domain is GAGVSQSPSNKVTEKGKDVELRCDPISGHTALYWYRQSLGQGLEFLIYFQGNSAPDKSGLPSDRFSAERTGGSVSTLTIQRTQQEDSAVYLCASSLADLSYNEQFFGPGTRLTVL.

This clonotype was seen many times. This sequence joins TRBV5-1 and TRBJ2-1; weak D call: TRBD1 (6 bases). The V end lost 1 base, the J end lost 9 bases, and 8 bases lay between the germline ends. This CDR3 comprises 12 residues. Germline assignment: CDR1 SGHRS and CDR2 YFSETQ. This CDR3 reads CASSLTGREQFF. The CDR3 nucleotides read TGCGCCAGCAGCTTGACAGGGCGTGAGCAGTTCTTC.

This clonotype was counted only a few times. The V and J genes are TRBV29-1 and TRBJ2-1, with unresolved D. V was trimmed by 3 bases and J by 0 bases, leaving 12 bases between them. Looked up from germline, CDR1 is SQVTM and CDR2 is ANQGSEA. The CDR3 consists of 15 residues. The CDR3 DNA follows: TGCAGCGTTGACCAGATTGCTAGCTCCTACAATGAGCAGTTCTTC. Amino acid sequence: CSVDQIASSYNEQFF.

This clonotype was observed a handful of times. This chain connects TRBV7-2 to TRBJ2-2, with D possibly being TRBD1 (6 bases). Germline CDR1 is SGHTA and CDR2 is FQGNSA. Trimming stripped 6 bases from V and 0 bases from J, with 14 bases between. The CDR3 has 16 residues. Here the CDR3 DNA reads TGTGCCAGCAGACAGTCAGGGGTCCCGAACACCGGGGAGCTGTTTTTT. Protein: CASRQSGVPNTGELFF. The full variable domain, rest sourced from reference TRBV7-2 and TRBJ2-2, is GAGVSQSPSNKVTEKGKDVELRCDPISGHTALYWYRQSLGQGLEFLIYFQGNSAPDKSGLPSDRFSAERTGGSVSTLTIQRTQQEDSAVYLCASRQSGVPNTGELFFGEGSRLTVL.

This clonotype has just a few counts. J is TRBJ2-7 and V is TRBV20-1; a possible D gene is TRBD1 (5 bases). The CDR3 totals 16 residues. Germline V gene sequence: CDR1 DFQATT, CDR2 SNEGSKA (reference sequence). The germline V and J ends were trimmed by 1 base and 7 bases, with 23 bases remaining between them. In DNA form, the CDR3 reads TGCAGTGCTAGAGGCTCAGGGATAAGTATACTCTCGGAGCAGTACTTC. It codes for CSARGSGISILSEQYF.

The rearrangement links TRBV11-2 to TRBJ2-7; a weak D match, TRBD1 (6 bases). CDR1 and CDR2 (germline): SGHAT, FQNNGV. The CDR3 is made up of 15 amino acids. Deletions cut 1 base from V and 5 bases from J, with 15 bases between. CDR3 amino acids: CASSLVRQGSHEQYF. The CDR3 DNA is TGTGCCAGCAGCTTAGTCAGGCAGGGGAGCCACGAGCAGTACTTC.

The CDR3 sequence: CASSQGPTSGGFYNEQFF. CDR3 nucleotide sequence: TGTGCCAGCAGCCAAGGGCCCACTAGCGGGGGTTTCTACAATGAGCAGTTCTTC. V and J are TRBV3-1 and TRBJ2-1; 11 bases are shared with TRBD2. The germline V gene encodes CDR1 LGHDT and CDR2 YNNKEL (reference sequence). The CDR3 length is 18 residues. Trimming at V came to 1 base and at J to 3 bases, leaving 8 bases not matched to a gene.